Listed here are 26 T cell receptor beta chains from one sample, sequenced in a study of vaccination and CD4 T cells after COVID-19. For these receptors, no antigen is known. The Oncomine TCR Beta short-read assay sequenced DNA from cultured CD4+ T cells. A single record per CDR3 protein comes from TCRdb applying MiXCR to the PCR reads. Here the sample spans 12,000 or so distinct CDR3 sequences, 48% being singletons. This sample's treatment: roughly nine-day PBMC culture with coronavirus spike peptide pools or control peptides (ViraFEST assay). Specimen: CD4+ T cells from blood, cultured in vitro. These receptors all stem from a human donor who had recovered from COVID-19.

This chain links TRBV12-5 with TRBJ1-1, with D tentatively TRBD1 (5 bases). The CDR3 spans 13 residues. The V end was cut by 6 bases, the J end by 12 bases, with 20 bases between. The germline CDR1 and CDR2 sequences are LGHNT and FRNRAP. The CDR3 sequence is CASGQGGHVVSFF. CDR3 bases: TGTGCTAGTGGACAAGGTGGACACGTAGTTTCTTTCTTT.

The genes are TRBV15 and TRBJ2-3; TRBD2 might be the D (5 bases). Germline V gene lookup returns CDR1 LNHNV and CDR2 YYDKDF (reference sequence). CDR3 size: 15 residues. V dropped 0 bases and J dropped 2 bases, with 9 bases sitting between them. CDR3 amino acids: CATSRDGRTTDTQYF. In DNA form, the CDR3 reads TGTGCCACCAGCAGAGATGGGAGAACCACAGATACGCAGTATTTT.

This chain links TRBV30 with TRBJ1-2; D is undetermined. CDR1 and CDR2 (germline): GTSNPN, SVGIG (reference sequence). The CDR3 has 12 residues. Deletions cut 4 bases from V and 5 bases from J, with 11 bases between. CDR3 coding DNA: TGTGCCTGGATATTTCCCCCTTATGGCTACACCTTC. This gives the protein CAWIFPPYGYTF. Supplemented by reference TRBV30 and TRBJ1-2, the full variable domain reads SQTIHQWPATLVQPVGSPLSLECTVEGTSNPNLYWYRQAAGRGLQLLFYSVGIGQISSEVPQNLSASRPQDRQFILSSKKLLLSDSGFYLCAWIFPPYGYTFGSGTRLTVV.

By proportion, this clonotype is medium-sized. The V gene is TRBV20-1, the J gene TRBJ2-7; maybe TRBD2 (6 bases). The germline V gene encodes CDR1 DFQATT and CDR2 SNEGSKA (reference sequence). V was trimmed by 3 bases and J by 3 bases, leaving 15 bases between them. The length of the CDR3 is 14 residues. In nucleotides, the CDR3 is TGCAGTGCTAGCCCCTGGCGGGGAAACTACGAGCAGTACTTC. Translating it yields CSASPWRGNYEQYF.

Regarding this clonotype: The junction departs from germline at one end; a sequencing error may be responsible. The V and J genes are TRBV20-1 and TRBJ1-2; D is unclear. CDR1 is DFQATT and CDR2 is SNEGSKA in the germline V gene (reference sequence). This CDR3 is built from 15 residues. CDR3 DNA: TGCAGTACTAGAAGGGCCGCTGGCACCAACTATGGCTACACCTTC. It encodes CSTRRAAGTNYGYTF.

The table lists this clonotype with a few counts. The chain joins TRBV6-5 to TRBJ1-2; D ambiguous. The CDR3 has 14 residues. The germline gives CDR1 MNHEY, CDR2 SVGAGI. V was clipped by 2 bases and J by 2 bases, with 9 bases between them. DNA for the CDR3: TGTGCCAGCAGTTACCCTGCGGGAAACTATGGCTACACCTTC. Its translation is CASSYPAGNYGYTF.

The gene calls are TRBV2 and TRBJ2-5; possible D gene TRBD2, 6 bases. V was clipped by 6 bases and J by 5 bases, with 19 bases between them. Germline CDR1 reads SNHLY; CDR2 reads FYNNEI. CDR3 length: 15 amino acids. The CDR3 reads CASRPIGTWHETQYF. The CDR3 DNA is TGTGCCAGCAGGCCAATTGGGACTTGGCACGAGACCCAGTACTTC. The entire variable domain, with the rest obtained from reference TRBV2 and TRBJ2-5, is as follows: EPEVTQTPSHQVTQMGQEVILRCVPISNHLYFYWYRQILGQKVEFLVSFYNNEISEKSEIFDDQFSVERPDGSNFTLKIRSTKLEDSAMYFCASRPIGTWHETQYFGPGTRLLVL.

The rearrangement links TRBV5-1 to TRBJ1-2; no reliable D call. Germline loops: CDR1 SGHRS, CDR2 YFSETQ. There are 15 residues in the CDR3. V was trimmed by 3 bases and J by 4 bases, leaving 16 bases between them. The CDR3 is CASSSSGGVGYGYTF. The CDR3 nucleotides read TGCGCCAGCAGCTCCTCAGGTGGAGTGGGCTATGGCTACACCTTC.

The V gene is TRBV7-2, the J gene TRBJ2-3; D assignment may be TRBD1 or TRBD2 (7 bases each). CDR3 length equals 17 residues. In germline, CDR1 is SGHTA, CDR2 FQGNSA. With 7 bases removed from V and 4 bases from J, the gap between germline ends came to 24 bases. The CDR3 DNA is TGTGCCAGCACCTCGATGAGGGGGCGGGGAGGGGCAGATACGCAGTATTTT. This codes for CASTSMRGRGGADTQYF.

The J gene is TRBJ2-2, the V gene TRBV19, with 14 bases matching TRBD2. The CDR3 loop spans 20 amino acids. Losses at the gene ends were 5 bases for V and 2 bases for J; bases not matched to a gene: 13. Germline V gene data show CDR1 as LNHDA and CDR2 as SQIVND (reference sequence). The CDR3 protein is CASSPLPGLAGGRNTGELFF. The CDR3 DNA reads TGTGCCAGTAGTCCCCTTCCAGGACTAGCGGGGGGCCGAAACACCGGGGAGCTGTTTTTT.

The V call is TRBV20-1, the J call TRBJ1-1, with unresolved D. The CDR3 contains 12 residues. V gave up 2 bases and J gave up 0 bases, with 4 bases separating them. Germline CDR1 reads DFQATT; CDR2 reads SNEGSKA (reference sequence). The CDR3 spells CSARRVNTEAFF. CDR3 coding DNA: TGCAGTGCTAGAAGGGTGAACACTGAAGCTTTCTTT.

The V and J genes are TRBV7-2 and TRBJ2-2; 9 nucleotides agree with TRBD1. The V gene's germline CDR1 is SGHTA and CDR2 FQGNSA. Trimming at V came to 5 bases and at J to 6 bases, leaving 4 bases not matched to a gene. The CDR3 totals 14 residues. CDR3 loop: CASSKDRGAGELFF. CDR3 DNA sequence: TGTGCCAGCAGCAAGGACAGGGGAGCCGGGGAGCTGTTTTTT. Variable domain in full (rest from reference TRBV7-2 and TRBJ2-2): GAGVSQSPSNKVTEKGKDVELRCDPISGHTALYWYRQSLGQGLEFLIYFQGNSAPDKSGLPSDRFSAERTGGSVSTLTIQRTQQEDSAVYLCASSKDRGAGELFFGEGSRLTVL.

This clonotype was observed a handful of times. The chain carries TRBV7-9 and TRBJ2-5, with a weak D call TRBD1 (6 bases). Trimming stripped 5 bases from V and 1 base from J, with 8 bases between. Germline V gives CDR1 SEHNR, CDR2 FQNEAQ (reference sequence). The CDR3 sequence is 13 residues long. The CDR3 here is CASSRQAQETQYF. The CDR3 DNA follows: TGTGCCAGCAGCCGACAGGCCCAAGAGACCCAGTACTTC.

The chain couples TRBV7-9 to TRBJ2-5, with unresolved D. This CDR3 has 14 residues. The germline V gene has CDR1 SEHNR and CDR2 FQNEAQ (reference sequence). The ends were cut back, 2 bases at V and 5 bases at J, with 12 bases in the middle. The CDR3 region is CASSLKVVGETQYF. CDR3 nucleotide sequence: TGTGCCAGCAGCTTAAAGGTAGTGGGGGAGACCCAGTACTTC.

This chain uses TRBV6-2 or TRBV6-3 with TRBJ1-1; D possibly corresponds to TRBD1 (5 bases). The CDR3 length is 13 residues. V was trimmed by 2 bases and J by 8 bases, leaving 12 bases between them. The germline V gene encodes CDR1 MNHEY and CDR2 SVGEGT. CDR3 amino acids: CASSYRRDWEAFF. CDR3 bases: TGTGCCAGCAGTTACAGGAGGGACTGGGAAGCTTTCTTT.

V usage is TRBV7-3 and J usage is TRBJ2-1; a weak D match, TRBD2 (5 bases). The CDR3 has 13 amino acids. V lost 0 bases and J lost 5, with 5 bases in between. The V gene's germline CDR1 is SGHTA and CDR2 FQGTGA. The CDR3 sequence is CASSLTRDNEQFF. CDR3 coding DNA: TGTGCCAGCAGCTTAACGCGGGACAATGAGCAGTTCTTC.

V usage is TRBV2 and J usage is TRBJ1-5; D remains ambiguous. CDR1 is SNHLY and CDR2 is FYNNEI in the germline V gene. The CDR3 covers 13 residues. V dropped 5 bases and J dropped 2 bases, with 7 bases sitting between them. The CDR3 is CASSRSGNQPQHF. The CDR3, as DNA: TGTGCCAGCAGTAGGTCAGGCAATCAGCCCCAGCATTTT.

The V and J genes are TRBV12-3 or TRBV12-4 and TRBJ1-4; tentatively, D is TRBD1 (5 bases). The V end was cut by 5 bases, the J end by 8 bases, with 12 bases between. The CDR3 runs 13 residues. The CDR3 DNA is TGTGCCAGCAGTGCAGGGAATGGCGAAAAACTGTTTTTT. Residues: CASSAGNGEKLFF.

The rearrangement uses TRBV5-8 and TRBJ1-4; 8 nucleotides match TRBD1. Germline V gives CDR1 SGHTS, CDR2 YDEGEE. After removal of 2 bases from V and 7 bases from J, the junction contained 10 bases not matched to a gene. The CDR3 totals 16 residues. CDR3 region: CASSLNPGQGLEKLFF. In DNA, the CDR3 is TGTGCCAGCAGCTTAAACCCTGGACAGGGACTTGAAAAACTGTTTTTT.

The CDR3 region has the DNA TGCAGTGCTAGAGGCGGGACAGGGGGGGTGAACACTGAAGCTTTCTTT. Its protein is CSARGGTGGVNTEAFF. The chain couples TRBV20-1 to TRBJ1-1; 11 bases are a match to TRBD1. Germline V gene sequence: CDR1 DFQATT, CDR2 SNEGSKA (reference sequence). With 1 base clipped from V and 0 bases from J, the junction kept 4 bases outside the gene matches. The CDR3 contains 16 residues.

The chain recombines TRBV6-2 or TRBV6-3 with TRBJ2-1; 9 bases fit TRBD1. J was trimmed by 5 bases and V by 6 bases; bases with no gene match: 8. Germline lookup yields CDR1 MNHEY and CDR2 SVGEGT. This CDR3 comprises 15 residues. CDR3 region: CASRDLRDRDNEQFF. The CDR3 nucleotides read TGTGCCAGCAGAGATCTCCGGGACAGGGACAATGAGCAGTTCTTC.

The V call is TRBV5-1, the J call TRBJ2-1; perhaps TRBD1 as D (5 bases). Germline values: CDR1 SGHRS, CDR2 YFSETQ. This CDR3 is 14 amino acids long. V gave up 0 bases and J gave up 4 bases, with 8 bases separating them. CDR3: CASSLGQGYNEQFF. Written as DNA, the CDR3 is TGCGCCAGCAGCTTGGGCCAGGGTTACAATGAGCAGTTCTTC.

This clonotype appeared a few times. The rearrangement uses TRBV11-2 and TRBJ1-2; D might be TRBD1 (5 bases). The CDR3 extends over 12 amino acids. V shed 5 bases and J shed 2 bases, with 6 bases lying between them. The V gene's germline CDR1 is SGHAT and CDR2 FQNNGV. CDR3 loop: CASSEGNYGYTF. The CDR3 bases are TGTGCCAGCAGCGAGGGGAACTATGGCTACACCTTC.

The table lists this clonotype with a few counts. This chain joins TRBV27 and TRBJ1-2, with 9 nucleotides matching TRBD1. V lost 7 bases to trimming and J lost 7 bases; unmatched junction nucleotides: 10. The CDR3 is 14 amino acids. From germline, CDR1 is MNHEY and CDR2 SMNVEV (reference sequence). CDR3 DNA: TGTGCCAGCAAAACACAGGGGGCGCAGGCTGGCTACACCTTC. Translated: CASKTQGAQAGYTF.

This clonotype has just a few counts. This chain uses TRBV7-9 with TRBJ1-1, with no clear D. CDR1 is SEHNR, CDR2 FQNEAQ, per germline (reference sequence). The CDR3 consists of 13 residues. Trimming removed 1 base at V and 1 base at J, with 4 bases between. The CDR3 is CASSLDENTEAFF. CDR3 nucleotides: TGTGCCAGCAGCTTAGACGAGAACACTGAAGCTTTCTTT.

CDR3 region: CASRLSYEQYF. CDR3 nucleotide sequence: TGTGCCAGCAGACTCTCCTACGAGCAGTACTTC. This chain joins TRBV6-1 and TRBJ2-7; D is undetermined. The CDR3 is made up of 11 amino acids. CDR1 and CDR2 (germline): MNHNS, SASEGT. With 6 bases removed from V and 0 bases from J, the gap between germline ends came to 3 bases.